The 3 T cell receptor beta chains in this list originate from one sample, sequenced in a study of blood T cells in healthy people across ages. Alongside a J-beta primer mix, a sample-barcoded 5' primer served in a second PCR lasting about 7 to 12 cycles. TCRdb analysed the 5' RACE reads with MiXCR anew, one entry per CDR3 protein. The table has more than 1.4 million distinct CDR3 sequences, around two fifths seen once. Sequencing input: blood. Every receptor here comes from a woman in her late teens or twenties in good health.

The chain joins TRBV7-9 to TRBJ1-2; D remains ambiguous. Germline V gene sequence: CDR1 SEHNR, CDR2 FQNEAQ (reference sequence). Between the trimmed V and J ends, which lost 8 bases and 8 bases, there was a span of 21 bases. The CDR3 contains 14 residues. The DNA of the CDR3 is TGTGCCAGCTCCCCAAATTCGGAGTCCGGCGGCTACACCTTC. This gives the protein CASSPNSESGGYTF.

The chain uses TRBV4-1 and TRBJ1-4, with 10 bases identical to TRBD1. The CDR3 contains 16 residues. Trimming removed 5 bases from V and 3 bases from J; junction bases left unmatched: 6. Germline V gives CDR1 MGHRA, CDR2 YSYEKL. The CDR3, as DNA: TGCGCCAGCAGCATTAGGGGACAGGGGTCTAATGAAAAACTGTTTTTT. It yields the protein CASSIRGQGSNEKLFF.

The rearrangement joins TRBV9 to TRBJ2-7, with D unclear. With 0 bases removed from V and 1 base from J, the gap between germline ends came to 8 bases. CDR1 and CDR2 from the germline V gene are SGDLS and YYNGEE. The CDR3 runs to 14 residues. CDR3 loop: CASSVATDSYEQYF. The CDR3 DNA reads as TGTGCCAGCAGCGTAGCTACGGATTCCTACGAGCAGTACTTC.